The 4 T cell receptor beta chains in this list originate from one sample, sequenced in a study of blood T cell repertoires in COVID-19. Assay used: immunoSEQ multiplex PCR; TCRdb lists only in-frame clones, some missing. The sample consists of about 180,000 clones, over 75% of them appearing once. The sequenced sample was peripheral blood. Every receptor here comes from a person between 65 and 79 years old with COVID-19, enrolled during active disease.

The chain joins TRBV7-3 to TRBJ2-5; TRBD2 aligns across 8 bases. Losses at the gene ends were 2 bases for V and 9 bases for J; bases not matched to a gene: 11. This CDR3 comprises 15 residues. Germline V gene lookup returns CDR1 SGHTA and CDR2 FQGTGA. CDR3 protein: CASSLSPGGPVAQYF. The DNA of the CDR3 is TGTGCCAGCAGCTTATCCCCGGGGGGGCCTGTGGCCCAGTACTTC.

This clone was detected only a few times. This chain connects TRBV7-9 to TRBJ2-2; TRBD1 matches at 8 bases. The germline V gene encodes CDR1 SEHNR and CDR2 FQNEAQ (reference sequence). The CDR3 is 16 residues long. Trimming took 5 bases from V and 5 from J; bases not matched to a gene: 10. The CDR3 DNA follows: TGTGCCAGCAGCACCCGGACAGGGTCGGCTACCGGGGAGCTGTTTTTT. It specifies CASSTRTGSATGELFF.

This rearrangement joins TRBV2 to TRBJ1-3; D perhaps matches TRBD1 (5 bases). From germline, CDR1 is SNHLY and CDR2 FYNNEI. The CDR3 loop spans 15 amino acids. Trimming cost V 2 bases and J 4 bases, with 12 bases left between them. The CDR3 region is CASSEFFAGGNTIYF. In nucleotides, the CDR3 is TGTGCCAGCAGTGAATTTTTTGCAGGGGGAAACACCATATATTTT.

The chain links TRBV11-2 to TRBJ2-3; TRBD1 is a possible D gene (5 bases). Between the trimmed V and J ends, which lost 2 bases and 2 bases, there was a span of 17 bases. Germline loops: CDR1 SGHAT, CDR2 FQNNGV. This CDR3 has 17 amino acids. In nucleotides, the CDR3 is TGTGCCAGCAGCTTATTTAGGTGGGGCAGGGCCACAGATACGCAGTATTTT. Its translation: CASSLFRWGRATDTQYF.